Below, 29 T cell receptor beta chains from the same sample are listed, as sequenced in a study of blood T cells in healthy people across ages. Alongside a J-beta primer mix, a sample-barcoded 5' primer served in a second PCR lasting about 6 to 12 cycles. From the 5' RACE reads, TCRdb called clonotypes with MiXCR, one entry per CDR3 protein. The sample has just under 750,000 distinct CDR3 sequences, about a fifth seen once. The sequenced sample consisted of blood. All receptors derive from a man aged 70 or older in good health.

This clonotype was picked up one time. The chain links TRBV20-1 to TRBJ2-1; 11 bases are a match to TRBD2. Germline CDR1 and CDR2: DFQATT and SNEGSKA (reference sequence). The J segment lost 8 bases and the V segment lost 4 bases, leaving 10 bases of the junction unmatched. This CDR3 contains 15 residues. CDR3 sequence: CSANPPLAGVHEQFF. In DNA, the CDR3 is TGCAGTGCTAACCCCCCACTAGCGGGAGTACATGAGCAGTTCTTC.

V usage is TRBV5-5 and J usage is TRBJ2-4; 8 nucleotides align to TRBD1. CDR3 size: 13 residues. Germline CDR1 SGHKS, CDR2 YYEKEE (reference sequence). V was pared by 6 bases and J by 6 bases, with 5 bases of the junction left unmatched. CDR3 sequence (DNA): TGTGCCAGCACTCCGGACAGGGCAAACATTCAGTACTTC. Translation gives CASTPDRANIQYF.

This chain uses TRBV28 with TRBJ1-1, with unresolved D. Germline loops: CDR1 MDHEN, CDR2 SYDVKM. This CDR3 has 14 amino acids. Trimming cost V 6 bases and J 3 bases, with 14 bases left between them. This CDR3 reads CASSSPGGYTEAFF. CDR3 DNA sequence: TGTGCCAGCAGCTCCCCCGGAGGATACACTGAAGCTTTCTTT.

The sample holds many counts of this clonotype. This chain links TRBV6-6 with TRBJ1-5; tentative D call: TRBD1 (6 bases). The V end was cut by 7 bases, the J end by 5 bases, with 15 bases between. Per germline, CDR1 MNHNY and CDR2 SVGAGI (reference sequence). The CDR3 loop spans 14 amino acids. The CDR3 DNA sequence: TGTGCCAGCATGGAGGTCGGGGGCGATCAGCCCCAGCATTTT. Translated: CASMEVGGDQPQHF.

The rearrangement links TRBV7-8 to TRBJ1-4, with TRBD1 matching over 7 bases. The length of the CDR3 is 16 residues. The germline V gene has CDR1 SGHVS and CDR2 FQNEAQ. Trimming removed 1 base from V and 7 bases from J; junction bases left unmatched: 9. The CDR3 sequence: CASSLGFNRGTEKLFF. The CDR3 DNA is TGTGCCAGCAGCTTAGGTTTTAACAGGGGAACTGAAAAACTGTTTTTT.

The chain combines TRBV20-1 with TRBJ1-2; tentative D call: TRBD1 (5 bases). Germline CDR1 and CDR2: DFQATT and SNEGSKA (reference sequence). V lost 3 bases to trimming and J lost 4 bases, with 12 bases between them. The CDR3 is 13 residues long. The CDR3 DNA sequence: TGCAGTGCTAGTGTAGCAGGGCCCTATGGCTACACCTTC. This encodes CSASVAGPYGYTF.

With regard to this clonotype: The junction and the germline gene differ at one end; a read error may be behind it. The V gene is TRBV9, the J gene TRBJ1-1; D remains ambiguous. The length of the CDR3 is 13 residues. Looked up from germline, CDR1 is SGDLS and CDR2 is YYNGEE. CDR3 loop: CVSSVGWHTEAFF. DNA for the CDR3: TGTGTCAGCAGCGTAGGGTGGCACACTGAAGCTTTCTTT.

This clonotype has more than one count but fewer than ten. This chain uses TRBV27 with TRBJ2-3, with TRBD2 identical over 16 bases. The CDR3 extends over 17 amino acids. Trimming at V came to 7 bases and at J to 4 bases, leaving 8 bases not matched to a gene. Germline lookup yields CDR1 MNHEY and CDR2 SMNVEV (reference sequence). The DNA of the CDR3 is TGTGCCAGCAAACCGGGACTAGCGGGAGGGCTTGCAGATACGCAGTATTTT. It yields the protein CASKPGLAGGLADTQYF.

The V call is TRBV12-3 or TRBV12-4, the J call TRBJ2-4, with no clear D. CDR3 length: 12 residues. Trimming stripped 10 bases from V and 8 bases from J, with 15 bases between. The CDR3 DNA follows: TGTGCCACCGGACCGCGGATACACATTCAGTACTTC. It translates to CATGPRIHIQYF.

This clonotype came up a few times. V and J are TRBV27 and TRBJ2-7, with D perhaps matching TRBD1 (6 bases). Germline V gives CDR1 MNHEY, CDR2 SMNVEV (reference sequence). The CDR3 has 15 residues. V lost 0 bases and J 3 bases, leaving 12 bases between the germline ends. The CDR3 sequence: CASSLSRTALYEQYF. CDR3 bases: TGTGCCAGCAGTTTATCTCGGACAGCTCTCTACGAGCAGTACTTC.

CDR3 nucleotide sequence: TGCAGTGCTAGCGAGGGGAAGCGGGGCTACACAGATACGCAGTATTTT. It encodes CSASEGKRGYTDTQYF. The rearrangement links TRBV20-1 to TRBJ2-3; TRBD2 matches at 7 bases. Germline V lookup: CDR1 DFQATT, CDR2 SNEGSKA (reference sequence). V lost 3 bases to trimming and J lost 2 bases; unmatched junction nucleotides: 11. The length of the CDR3 is 16 residues.

This clonotype occurred a few times. The chain couples TRBV6-5 to TRBJ1-1; no clear D. CDR3 length equals 14 residues. Trimming stripped 0 bases from V and 4 bases from J, with 9 bases between. Germline-derived CDR1 and CDR2 are MNHEY and SVGAGI. The CDR3 protein is CASSYSFRATEAFF. The CDR3 region has the DNA TGTGCCAGCAGTTACTCGTTCCGGGCCACTGAAGCTTTCTTT.

This clonotype was seen repeatedly, ten times or more. The CDR3 spells CASSLTGLATGANVLTF. The CDR3 nucleotides read TGCGCCAGCAGCTTGACGGGACTAGCGACTGGGGCCAACGTCCTGACTTTC. The chain recombines TRBV5-1 with TRBJ2-6, with 10 bases fitting TRBD2. The CDR3 sequence is 17 residues long. V lost 1 base and J lost 2; bases outside the gene matches: 3. CDR1 and CDR2 from the germline V gene are SGHRS and YFSETQ.

This clonotype was observed many times. The chain recombines TRBV7-2 with TRBJ1-5; no firm D call. Germline loops: CDR1 SGHTA, CDR2 FQGNSA. This CDR3 is 15 amino acids long. Trimming removed 5 bases from V and 0 bases from J, with 11 bases in between. CDR3 sequence: CASSLQGLSNQPQHF. The CDR3 bases are TGTGCCAGCAGCCTCCAAGGGCTTAGCAATCAGCCCCAGCATTTT.

The gene calls are TRBV7-2 and TRBJ2-1; possible D gene TRBD2, 5 bases. The CDR3 covers 19 residues. V was cut by 0 bases and J by 3 bases, with 21 bases left in between. Germline assignment: CDR1 SGHTA and CDR2 FQGNSA. CDR3 bases: TGTGCCAGCAGCTTAGCAAATCTAGGTCCCGGGATCTTCTACAATGAGCAGTTCTTC. Encoded protein: CASSLANLGPGIFYNEQFF. The full variable domain, rest sourced from reference TRBV7-2 and TRBJ2-1, is GAGVSQSPSNKVTEKGKDVELRCDPISGHTALYWYRQSLGQGLEFLIYFQGNSAPDKSGLPSDRFSAERTGGSVSTLTIQRTQQEDSAVYLCASSLANLGPGIFYNEQFFGPGTRLTVL.

This clonotype was recorded only once. The CDR3 DNA follows: TGTGCCTCTGGGGGAGGGCCCACAGATACGCAGTATTTT. Translation: CASGGGPTDTQYF. The chain is built from TRBV5-6 and TRBJ2-3, with 7 nucleotides matching TRBD2. This CDR3 contains 13 residues. J lost 2 bases, V lost 10 bases, and 7 bases had no gene match. Germline CDR1 is SGHDT and CDR2 is YYEEEE. The variable domain in full, completed from reference TRBV5-6 and TRBJ2-3, reads DAGVTQSPTHLIKTRGQQVTLRCSPKSGHDTVSWYQQALGQGPQFIFQYYEEEERQRGNFPDRFSGHQFPNYSSELNVNALLLGDSALYLCASGGGPTDTQYFGPGTRLTVL.

There are a few counts of this clonotype. The chain is built from TRBV29-1 and TRBJ2-5; D is possibly TRBD1 (5 bases). The J call may not be correct, given that the DNA end is closer to TRBJ2-7. Germline assignment: CDR1 SQVTM and CDR2 ANQGSEA. This CDR3 comprises 14 residues. CDR3 in DNA: TGCAGCGTGGGTGACAGACGCACCTCTTACGAGCAGTACTTC. Its protein is CSVGDRRTSYEQYF.

The chain has TRBV18 and TRBJ2-3; D uncertain. V was clipped by 4 bases and J by 1 base, with 12 bases between them. This CDR3 comprises 15 residues. Germline values: CDR1 KGHSH, CDR2 LQKENI. The CDR3 spells CASSQTTPGTDTQYF. CDR3 DNA sequence: TGTGCCAGCTCACAAACTACTCCTGGCACAGATACGCAGTATTTT.

This clonotype was picked up a small number of times. The chain recombines TRBV20-1 with TRBJ2-7; the D gene is possibly TRBD1 (5 bases). The CDR3 totals 15 residues. Germline loops: CDR1 DFQATT, CDR2 SNEGSKA (reference sequence). The germline V and J ends were trimmed by 5 bases and 4 bases, with 21 bases remaining between them. For the CDR3, the DNA is TGCAGTGCTCCAAGGGGCATTCAGGCTAGGTACGAGCAGTACTTC. Residues: CSAPRGIQARYEQYF.

The V gene is TRBV24-1, the J gene TRBJ2-1, with 9 nucleotides matching TRBD2. From germline, CDR1 is KGHDR and CDR2 SFDVKD. The length of the CDR3 is 14 residues. V shed 6 bases, J shed 5 bases, and the junction held 4 bases outside the gene matches. The CDR3 protein is CATSPSGRNNEQFF. The CDR3 DNA sequence: TGTGCCACCAGTCCAAGCGGGAGGAACAATGAGCAGTTCTTC.

The V gene is TRBV14, the J gene TRBJ2-1; 9 bases align to TRBD1. V was clipped by 1 base and J by 7 bases; unmatched bases: 11. This CDR3 has 17 residues. From germline, CDR1 is SGHDN and CDR2 FVKESK. CDR3 sequence (DNA): TGTGCCAGCAGCCAAGCCGGGACAGGGTTCGTGGAGAATGAGCAGTTCTTC. It is translated as CASSQAGTGFVENEQFF.

This clonotype came up many times. The chain combines TRBV6-5 with TRBJ1-6; 8 positions match TRBD1. Germline lookup yields CDR1 MNHEY and CDR2 SVGAGI. This CDR3 region has 15 residues. After removal of 6 bases from V and 8 bases from J, the junction contained 9 bases not matched to a gene. CDR3 sequence (DNA): TGTGCCAGCAGAAGAGGACAGGGAATCGATTCACCCCTCCACTTT. This encodes CASRRGQGIDSPLHF.

The gene calls are TRBV5-1 and TRBJ2-3, with D hard to call. Germline V gene data show CDR1 as SGHRS and CDR2 as YFSETQ. The CDR3 is 13 amino acids. The V end lost 4 bases, the J end lost 2 bases, and 8 bases lay between the germline ends. The CDR3 reads CASSGELTDTQYF. CDR3 in DNA: TGCGCCAGCAGCGGGGAACTCACAGATACGCAGTATTTT.

Note on this clonotype: A much larger clone is a single base away; this may be a read error. The chain couples TRBV3-1 to TRBJ2-7, with D possibly being TRBD1 (5 bases). Trimming removed 1 base from V and 6 bases from J, with 10 bases in between. CDR3 length: 13 residues. Germline V gene sequence: CDR1 LGHDT, CDR2 YNNKEL (reference sequence). CDR3 sequence (DNA): TGTGCCAGCAGCCAAGGACAGTTCCGCGAGCAGTACTTC. It is translated as CASSQGQFREQYF.

The chain has TRBV7-8 and TRBJ1-2, with D tentatively TRBD1 (6 bases). Germline V gene data show CDR1 as SGHVS and CDR2 as FQNEAQ. CDR3 size: 15 residues. The ends were cut back, 5 bases at V and 0 bases at J, with 13 bases in the middle. The CDR3 loop is CASSPDTGSNYGYTF. The CDR3 nucleotides are TGTGCCAGCAGCCCGGATACAGGGTCTAACTATGGCTACACCTTC.

This clonotype was counted only a few times. The V gene is TRBV7-8, the J gene TRBJ2-1, with a possible D match to TRBD1 (5 bases). The V and J ends lost 6 bases and 2 bases respectively, with 14 bases between them. CDR1 is SGHVS, CDR2 FQNEAQ, per germline. This CDR3 spans 15 amino acids. The CDR3 sequence: CASSFIATAYNEQFF. The CDR3 DNA is TGTGCCAGCAGTTTTATCGCGACAGCCTACAATGAGCAGTTCTTC.

This clonotype was detected only a few times. The chain is built from TRBV29-1 and TRBJ1-4; 9 bases match TRBD1. The CDR3 is made up of 13 amino acids. Germline V CDR1 and CDR2: SQVTM, ANQGSEA. Trimming removed 6 bases from V and 12 bases from J; junction bases left unmatched: 11. The CDR3 spells CSVWTGAPNQLFF. The DNA for the CDR3 is TGCAGCGTGTGGACAGGGGCCCCGAATCAACTGTTTTTT.

This clonotype was picked up a small number of times. J is TRBJ2-3 and V is TRBV6-5, with TRBD2 matching 8 bases. The CDR3 is made up of 16 amino acids. Germline-derived CDR1 and CDR2 are MNHEY and SVGAGI. The V segment lost 6 bases and the J segment 0 bases; nucleotides outside the gene matches: 8. The CDR3 DNA follows: TGTGCCAGCAGGAATATAGCGGGGCTTAGCACAGATACGCAGTATTTT. Protein product: CASRNIAGLSTDTQYF.

The chain employs TRBV6-5 and TRBJ2-3, with unresolved D. CDR3 size: 17 residues. Per germline, CDR1 MNHEY and CDR2 SVGAGI. The V end was cut by 0 bases, the J end by 1 base, with 14 bases between. CDR3: CASSYSPQGARTDTQYF. CDR3 nucleotide sequence: TGTGCCAGCAGTTACTCGCCCCAAGGAGCCCGCACAGATACGCAGTATTTT.